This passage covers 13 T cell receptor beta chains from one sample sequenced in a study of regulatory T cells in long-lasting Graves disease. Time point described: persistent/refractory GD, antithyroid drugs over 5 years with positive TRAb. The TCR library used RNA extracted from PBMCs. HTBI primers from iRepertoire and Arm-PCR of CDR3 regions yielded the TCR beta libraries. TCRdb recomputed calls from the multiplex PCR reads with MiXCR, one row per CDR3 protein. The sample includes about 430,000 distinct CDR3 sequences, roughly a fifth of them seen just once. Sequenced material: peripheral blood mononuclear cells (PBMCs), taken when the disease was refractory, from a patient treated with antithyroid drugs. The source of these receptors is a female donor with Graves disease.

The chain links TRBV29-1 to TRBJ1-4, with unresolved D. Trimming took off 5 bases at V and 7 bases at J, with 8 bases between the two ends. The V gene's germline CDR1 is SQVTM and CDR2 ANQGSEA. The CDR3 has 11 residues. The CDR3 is CSVNKAEKLFF. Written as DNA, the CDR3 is TGCAGCGTTAACAAGGCTGAAAAACTGTTTTTT.

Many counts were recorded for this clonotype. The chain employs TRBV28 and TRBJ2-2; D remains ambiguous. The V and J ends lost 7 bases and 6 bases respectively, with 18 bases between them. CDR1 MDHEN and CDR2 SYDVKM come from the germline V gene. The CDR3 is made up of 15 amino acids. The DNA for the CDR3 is TGTGCCAGCACCATATCGGACCTGAAAGCCGGGGAGCTGTTTTTT. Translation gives CASTISDLKAGELFF.

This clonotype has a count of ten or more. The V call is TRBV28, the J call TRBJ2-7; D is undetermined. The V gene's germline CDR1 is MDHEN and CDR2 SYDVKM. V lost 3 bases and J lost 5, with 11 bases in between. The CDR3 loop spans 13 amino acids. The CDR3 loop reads CASSFPDHNEQYF. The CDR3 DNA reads TGTGCCAGCAGTTTCCCCGACCATAACGAGCAGTACTTC.

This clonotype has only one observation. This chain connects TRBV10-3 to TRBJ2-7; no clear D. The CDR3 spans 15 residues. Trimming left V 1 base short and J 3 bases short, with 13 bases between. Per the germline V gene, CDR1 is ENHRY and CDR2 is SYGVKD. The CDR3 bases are TGTGCCATCAGTGAGTTATCCAGCGTAAGCTACGAGCAGTACTTC. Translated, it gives CAISELSSVSYEQYF.

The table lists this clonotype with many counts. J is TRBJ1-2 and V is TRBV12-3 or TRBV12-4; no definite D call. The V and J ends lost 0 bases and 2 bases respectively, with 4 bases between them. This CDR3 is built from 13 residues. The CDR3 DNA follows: TGTGCCAGCAGTTTAGCGGAAAACTATGGCTACACCTTC. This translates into CASSLAENYGYTF.

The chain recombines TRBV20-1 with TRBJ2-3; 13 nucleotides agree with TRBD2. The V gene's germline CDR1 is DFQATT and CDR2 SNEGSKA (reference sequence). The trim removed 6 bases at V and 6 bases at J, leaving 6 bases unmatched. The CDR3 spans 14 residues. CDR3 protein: CSARTSGSGDTQYF. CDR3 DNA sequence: TGCAGTGCAAGGACTAGCGGGAGCGGTGATACGCAGTATTTT.

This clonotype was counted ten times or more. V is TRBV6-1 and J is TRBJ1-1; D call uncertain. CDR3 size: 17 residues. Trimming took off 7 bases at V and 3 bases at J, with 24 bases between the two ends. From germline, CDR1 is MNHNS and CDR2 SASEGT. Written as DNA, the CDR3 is TGTGCCAGCACCCCTGAATATGGGCAAGGATCGGACACTGAAGCTTTCTTT. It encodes CASTPEYGQGSDTEAFF.

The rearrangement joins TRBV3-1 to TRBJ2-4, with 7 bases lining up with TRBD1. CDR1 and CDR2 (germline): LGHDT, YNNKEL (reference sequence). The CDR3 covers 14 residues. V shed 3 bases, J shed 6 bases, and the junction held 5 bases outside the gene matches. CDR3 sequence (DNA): TGTGCCAGCAGCCACCGGGACAGACCAAACATTCAGTACTTC. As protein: CASSHRDRPNIQYF.

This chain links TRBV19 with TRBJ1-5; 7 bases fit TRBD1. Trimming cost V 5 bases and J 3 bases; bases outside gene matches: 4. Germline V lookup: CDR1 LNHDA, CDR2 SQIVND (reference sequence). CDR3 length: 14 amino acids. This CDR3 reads CASSWDRDNQPQHF. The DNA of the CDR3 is TGTGCCAGTAGTTGGGACAGAGACAATCAGCCCCAGCATTTT.

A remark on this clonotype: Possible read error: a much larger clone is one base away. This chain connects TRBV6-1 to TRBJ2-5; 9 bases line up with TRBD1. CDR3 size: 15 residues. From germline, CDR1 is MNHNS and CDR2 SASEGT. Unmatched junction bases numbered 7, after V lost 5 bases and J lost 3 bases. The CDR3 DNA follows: TGTGCCAGCAGTCACGGGGACAGGGTGAAAGAGACCCAGTACTTC. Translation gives CASSHGDRVKETQYF.

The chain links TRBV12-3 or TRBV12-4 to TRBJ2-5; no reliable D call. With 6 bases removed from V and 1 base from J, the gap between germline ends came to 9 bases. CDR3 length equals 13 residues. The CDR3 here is CASRRFPQETQYF. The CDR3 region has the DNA TGTGCCAGCAGACGGTTCCCCCAAGAGACCCAGTACTTC.

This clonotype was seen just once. The CDR3 nucleotides are TGTGCCAGCAGTTTAACACCGGGACAGGGGATCAATCAGCCCCAGCATTTT. This encodes CASSLTPGQGINQPQHF. This chain uses TRBV12-3 or TRBV12-4 with TRBJ1-5; 10 bases agree with TRBD1. This CDR3 spans 17 amino acids. The trim removed 2 bases at V and 3 bases at J, leaving 7 bases unmatched.

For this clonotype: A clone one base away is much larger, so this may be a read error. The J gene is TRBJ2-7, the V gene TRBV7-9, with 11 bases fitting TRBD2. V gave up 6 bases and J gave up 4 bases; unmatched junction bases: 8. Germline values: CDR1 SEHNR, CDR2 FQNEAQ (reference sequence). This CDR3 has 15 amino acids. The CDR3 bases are TGTGCCAGCAGTTATACTAGCGGGAGTTGGTACGAGCAGTACTTC. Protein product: CASSYTSGSWYEQYF.